Reported below is one T cell receptor beta chain. Its target is unknown. The time point here: week 35, safety follow-up. Doses comprised 300 ug of mutant IDH1 20-mer peptide each, plus topical imiquimod. The method was immunoSEQ multiplex PCR; TCRdb's version includes in-frame clones alone and lacks a portion of them. The sample has 25,000 to 40,000 clones, 81% seen once; the top ten hold 15%. The sample comes from a study of a mutant IDH1 vaccine in newly diagnosed glioma. Losses at the gene ends were 0 bases for V and 2 bases for J; bases not matched to a gene: 5. The CDR3 is 15 residues long. Germline lookup yields CDR1 GTSNPN and CDR2 SVGIG (reference sequence).

The receptor comes from a man aged 25-45 years with glioma. The material was PBMCs, obtained from a glioma patient whose treatment included an IDH1 peptide vaccine. The chain couples TRBV30 to TRBJ2-3; 7 bases agree with TRBD1. The CDR3 bases are TGTGCCTGGAGTGTAGGGGGCCACCCCACAGATACGCAGTATTTT. Translated, it gives CAWSVGGHPTDTQYF.